Sequencing of this TCR beta chain was carried out in a study of PD-L1 blockade in urothelial cancer. Turning to the study itself: Patients, treated from 2014 onward, received atezolizumab 1,200 mg intravenously every 3 weeks. After treatment start, blood was analyzed at 3 weeks (second dose) and at 6 weeks.

Sequencing used immunoSEQ multiplex PCR; TCRdb keeps in-frame clones, though not all of them. Here the sample spans about 37,000 clones, 82% being singletons. The sample holds one count of this clone. The CDR3 has 15 amino acids. Trimming took 0 bases from V and 2 from J, leaving 11 bases between them. Looked up from germline, CDR1 is SGHTA and CDR2 is FQGNSA. Enrolled patients showed locally advanced or metastatic urothelial carcinoma. The V call is TRBV7-2, the J call TRBJ2-7; a weak D match, TRBD1 (6 bases). This sequence was found in a man aged 55-75 years with urothelial cancer. Here the sequenced sample was PBMCs, taken around atezolizumab (anti-PD-L1) treatment. As DNA, the CDR3 is TGTGCCAGCAGCTTAGCGGCAAGGGACACCTACGAGCAGTACTTC. It yields the protein CASSLAARDTYEQYF.